Listed here are 28 T cell receptor beta chains from one sample, sequenced in a study of blood T cell repertoires in COVID-19. Produced via immunoSEQ multiplex PCR; TCRdb's table is partial and in-frame only. The table shows roughly 390,000 clones, with 85% occurring only once. The sequenced sample was peripheral blood. These receptors were obtained from a woman younger than 30 with acute or convalescent COVID-19.

V is TRBV27 and J is TRBJ2-7; 8 nucleotides line up with TRBD1. Germline V CDR1 and CDR2: MNHEY, SMNVEV (reference sequence). This CDR3 is built from 13 residues. J gave up 2 bases and V 6 bases, and 3 bases lay outside the gene matches. The CDR3 here is CASSRQGTYEQYF. CDR3 DNA: TGTGCCAGCAGCCGACAGGGGACCTACGAGCAGTACTTC.

The gene calls are TRBV11-2 and TRBJ1-5; D remains unclear. Trimming cost V 1 base and J 7 bases, with 8 bases left between them. The CDR3 runs 13 residues. Per the germline V gene, CDR1 is SGHAT and CDR2 is FQNNGV. The CDR3 here is CASSLGGTQPQHF. In DNA form, the CDR3 reads TGTGCCAGCAGCTTAGGAGGAACACAGCCCCAGCATTTT.

V and J are TRBV6-2 or TRBV6-3 and TRBJ1-2; possible D gene TRBD1, 6 bases. Between the trimmed V and J ends, which lost 1 base and 8 bases, there was a span of 20 bases. CDR3 size: 16 residues. Germline loops: CDR1 MNHEY, CDR2 SVGEGT. The CDR3 sequence: CASSYFGIGTQKGYTF. CDR3 nucleotide sequence: TGTGCCAGCAGTTACTTCGGGATTGGGACACAGAAAGGCTACACCTTC.

The V call is TRBV6-5, the J call TRBJ2-4; TRBD1 aligns across 7 bases. Germline-derived CDR1 and CDR2 are MNHEY and SVGAGI. The CDR3 extends over 16 amino acids. The trim removed 4 bases at V and 0 bases at J, leaving 6 bases unmatched. The CDR3 is CASSWGQTLAKNIQYF. CDR3 nucleotides: TGTGCCAGCAGTTGGGGACAGACGCTAGCCAAAAACATTCAGTACTTC.

This rearrangement joins TRBV2 to TRBJ1-6; possible D gene TRBD1, 5 bases. V was cut by 11 bases and J by 3 bases, with 23 bases left in between. The CDR3 runs to 17 residues. In germline, CDR1 is SNHLY, CDR2 FYNNEI. The CDR3 coding sequence is TGTGCCGCAGGAGGGGCCCCAGGCTTGGGCTATAATTCACCCCTCCACTTT. Protein product: CAAGGAPGLGYNSPLHF. The full variable domain, rest sourced from reference TRBV2 and TRBJ1-6, is EPEVTQTPSHQVTQMGQEVILRCVPISNHLYFYWYRQILGQKVEFLVSFYNNEISEKSEIFDDQFSVERPDGSNFTLKIRSTKLEDSAMYFCAAGGAPGLGYNSPLHFGNGTRLTVT.

This chain joins TRBV7-7 and TRBJ2-5; 9 nucleotides agree with TRBD1. This CDR3 has 15 amino acids. CDR1 and CDR2 from the germline V gene are SSHAT and FNYEAQ (reference sequence). Trimming at V came to 3 bases and at J to 5 bases, leaving 7 bases not matched to a gene. As DNA, the CDR3 is TGTGCCAGCAGCTTGCTACAGGGGGCCCGGGAGACCCAGTACTTC. It is translated as CASSLLQGARETQYF.

The chain joins TRBV5-1 to TRBJ1-4; D is perhaps TRBD1 (6 bases). This CDR3 contains 14 residues. CDR1 SGHRS and CDR2 YFSETQ come from the germline V gene. Trimming shortened V by 3 bases and J by 8 bases, and 14 bases separated the two germline ends. CDR3 region: CASSWSGVPEKLFF. DNA of the CDR3: TGCGCCAGCAGCTGGTCAGGGGTTCCCGAAAAACTGTTTTTT.

CDR3 residues: CSVVARGLDVYTF. In nucleotides, the CDR3 is TGCAGCGTTGTAGCGCGGGGGCTGGATGTCTACACCTTC. This chain links TRBV29-1 with TRBJ1-2; D is perhaps TRBD1 (6 bases). CDR3 size: 13 residues. The V and J ends lost 4 bases and 10 bases respectively, with 19 bases between them. Looked up from germline, CDR1 is SQVTM and CDR2 is ANQGSEA. The complete variable domain, with remaining parts taken from reference TRBV29-1 and TRBJ1-2, reads SAVISQKPSRDICQRGTSLTIQCQVDSQVTMMFWYRQQPGQSLTLIATANQGSEATYESGFVIDKFPISRPNLTFSTLTVSNMSPEDSSIYLCSVVARGLDVYTFGSGTRLTVV.

This clone occurred once. CDR3 nucleotide sequence: TGTGCCAGCAGTAATCAGGGTGGTGCGGGAAACACCATATATTTT. Protein: CASSNQGGAGNTIYF. The chain carries TRBV27 and TRBJ1-3; a possible D gene is TRBD1 (5 bases). Germline V gene data show CDR1 as MNHEY and CDR2 as SMNVEV (reference sequence). The CDR3 length is 15 residues. The ends were cut back, 5 bases at V and 4 bases at J, with 15 bases in the middle.

CDR3 DNA sequence: TGTGCCAGCAGCAACCTTACGACAGTTGGCAATCAGCCCCAGCATTTT. This translates into CASSNLTTVGNQPQHF. This chain connects TRBV27 to TRBJ1-5; tentatively, D is TRBD1 (5 bases). Trimming removed 6 bases from V and 2 bases from J, with 17 bases in between. The CDR3 has 16 amino acids. Germline V gives CDR1 MNHEY, CDR2 SMNVEV (reference sequence).

This clone has more than one count but fewer than ten. The chain carries TRBV6-1 and TRBJ1-6; perhaps TRBD1 as D (5 bases). The CDR3 has 14 residues. Per germline, CDR1 MNHNS and CDR2 SASEGT. Trimming shortened V by 3 bases and J by 7 bases, and 10 bases separated the two germline ends. In DNA form, the CDR3 reads TGTGCCAGCAGTGAGGGACTGCACAATTCACCCCTCCACTTT. It encodes CASSEGLHNSPLHF.

The V call is TRBV9, the J call TRBJ2-7, with 9 bases matching TRBD2. This CDR3 comprises 14 residues. With 3 bases clipped from V and 2 bases from J, the junction kept 3 bases outside the gene matches. Germline values: CDR1 SGDLS, CDR2 YYNGEE. Written as DNA, the CDR3 is TGTGCCAGCAGCGGACTAGCGGAAACCTACGAGCAGTACTTC. Protein: CASSGLAETYEQYF.

The genes are TRBV5-5 and TRBJ2-7, with D possibly matching TRBD2 (6 bases). The CDR3 is 15 amino acids. Germline loops: CDR1 SGHKS, CDR2 YYEKEE (reference sequence). V lost 4 bases and J 3 bases, leaving 17 bases between the germline ends. The CDR3, as DNA: TGTGCCAGCAGCGGCGGGACGCGTGATCTCTACGAGCAGTACTTC. This translates into CASSGGTRDLYEQYF.

Details on this clone: Distinct nucleotide sequences in the sample also encode this CDR3. The rearrangement links TRBV2 to TRBJ1-1; D is unclear. V gave up 6 bases and J gave up 0 bases, with 8 bases separating them. Germline V gives CDR1 SNHLY, CDR2 FYNNEI. This CDR3 region has 13 residues. CDR3 nucleotide sequence: TGTGCCAGCAGCGGGGAGGTGAACACTGAAGCTTTCTTT. Protein: CASSGEVNTEAFF.

The chain uses TRBV27 and TRBJ1-1; 7 bases line up with TRBD1. V gave up 8 bases and J gave up 1 base; unmatched junction bases: 4. The CDR3 extends over 13 amino acids. Germline CDR1 and CDR2: MNHEY and SMNVEV (reference sequence). CDR3 in DNA: TGTGCCAGCCGGGGACAGCAGAACACTGAAGCTTTCTTT. It encodes CASRGQQNTEAFF.

The rearrangement uses TRBV5-1 and TRBJ2-2; weak D call: TRBD1 (5 bases). The CDR3 consists of 15 residues. Deletions cut 0 bases from V and 6 bases from J, with 12 bases between. Germline V lookup: CDR1 SGHRS, CDR2 YFSETQ. The DNA of the CDR3 is TGCGCCAGCAGCTTGGTTCAGGGAATAGCCGGGGAGCTGTTTTTT. It translates to CASSLVQGIAGELFF.

The CDR3 sequence: CASSGDSPYGYTF. The CDR3 DNA follows: TGTGCCAGCAGCGGGGACAGCCCCTATGGCTACACCTTC. This chain uses TRBV9 with TRBJ1-2; 7 bases are shared with TRBD1. With V trimmed by 3 bases and J by 4 bases, 3 bases remained unmatched. Per the germline V gene, CDR1 is SGDLS and CDR2 is YYNGEE. This CDR3 is 13 amino acids long.

The J gene is TRBJ2-1, the V gene TRBV9; D may be TRBD2 (5 bases). V was trimmed by 3 bases and J by 0 bases, leaving 16 bases between them. Germline values: CDR1 SGDLS, CDR2 YYNGEE. This CDR3 is 17 amino acids long. The CDR3 loop is CASSESHSGSSYNEQFF. The DNA of the CDR3 is TGTGCCAGCAGCGAGTCCCACAGCGGTAGCTCCTACAATGAGCAGTTCTTC.

The V gene is TRBV30, the J gene TRBJ1-6; 9 bases are shared with TRBD1. Germline loops: CDR1 GTSNPN, CDR2 SVGIG (reference sequence). V was pared by 5 bases and J by 7 bases, with 3 bases of the junction left unmatched. The CDR3 has 13 amino acids. The DNA for the CDR3 is TGTGCCTGGGTGGGACAGGGAAATTCACCCCTCCACTTT. The encoded protein is CAWVGQGNSPLHF.

The V gene is TRBV11-2, the J gene TRBJ1-4; tentative D call: TRBD1 (6 bases). The CDR3 loop spans 14 amino acids. In germline, CDR1 is SGHAT, CDR2 FQNNGV. V lost 0 bases to trimming and J lost 10 bases, with 12 bases between them. DNA for the CDR3: TGTGCCAGCAGCTTAGAAGGGGGTGAGGGAAAACTGTTTTTT. Translation gives CASSLEGGEGKLFF.

V usage is TRBV3-1 (or the pseudogene TRBV3-2) and J usage is TRBJ1-5; tentative D call: TRBD1 (5 bases). V lost 0 bases and J lost 4, with 10 bases in between. CDR1 is LGHDT and CDR2 is YNNKEL in the germline V gene (reference sequence). The CDR3 is 15 residues long. The DNA for the CDR3 is TGTGCCAGCAGCCAAGAACCAGGGTCGAATCAGCCCCAGCATTTT. Residues: CASSQEPGSNQPQHF.

The count of this clone is one. The chain uses TRBV11-2 and TRBJ2-6, with 7 bases fitting TRBD2. J lost 0 bases, V lost 5 bases, and 7 bases had no gene match. The CDR3 sequence is 17 residues long. Germline V gene lookup returns CDR1 SGHAT and CDR2 FQNNGV. The CDR3 DNA follows: TGTGCCAGCAGCCTCGGGGGGAGCGGCTCTGGGGCCAACGTCCTGACTTTC. Protein: CASSLGGSGSGANVLTF.

The chain uses TRBV3-1 (or the pseudogene TRBV3-2) and TRBJ2-4, with TRBD2 identical over 7 bases. Per the germline V gene, CDR1 is LGHDT and CDR2 is YNNKEL (reference sequence). With V trimmed by 0 bases and J by 9 bases, 8 bases remained unmatched. The CDR3 is 15 residues long. The CDR3 loop is CASSQDIGWGGIQYF. CDR3 DNA sequence: TGTGCCAGCAGCCAAGACATAGGGTGGGGGGGCATTCAGTACTTC.

This chain connects TRBV11-3 to TRBJ2-7; 12 bases line up with TRBD2. The CDR3 spans 15 residues. Trimming at V came to 4 bases and at J to 3 bases, leaving 4 bases not matched to a gene. Germline lookup yields CDR1 SGHNT and CDR2 YENEEA. The CDR3 spells CASSSTSGSIYEQYF. Written as DNA, the CDR3 is TGTGCCAGCAGCTCGACTAGCGGGAGTATCTACGAGCAGTACTTC.

The rearrangement uses TRBV19 and TRBJ2-6; a possible D gene is TRBD1 (6 bases). There are 14 residues in the CDR3. V was clipped by 4 bases and J by 2 bases, with 6 bases between them. Germline values: CDR1 LNHDA, CDR2 SQIVND (reference sequence). This CDR3 reads CASSTGAGANVLTF. For the CDR3, the DNA is TGTGCCAGTAGTACAGGGGCTGGGGCCAACGTCCTGACTTTC.

J is TRBJ2-1 and V is TRBV20-1, with D perhaps TRBD2 (5 bases). This CDR3 comprises 11 residues. Trimming shortened V by 4 bases and J by 7 bases, and 8 bases separated the two germline ends. Germline values: CDR1 DFQATT, CDR2 SNEGSKA (reference sequence). The CDR3: CSATSGNEQFF. The CDR3 nucleotides are TGCAGTGCTACCAGCGGTAATGAGCAGTTCTTC.

V is TRBV6-6 and J is TRBJ1-2; D unresolved. The germline gives CDR1 MNHNY, CDR2 SVGAGI (reference sequence). Trimming took off 8 bases at V and 4 bases at J, with 14 bases between the two ends. The CDR3 totals 13 residues. CDR3 residues: CASLGLQIYGYTF. The CDR3 DNA reads TGTGCCAGCTTGGGCCTTCAAATCTATGGCTACACCTTC.

This chain joins TRBV28 and TRBJ1-5; TRBD1 is a possible D gene (6 bases). This CDR3 is 17 amino acids long. CDR1 is MDHEN and CDR2 is SYDVKM in the germline V gene. Trimming left V 7 bases short and J 8 bases short, with 27 bases between. The CDR3 reads CASTSNRVFELREPQHF. The DNA for the CDR3 is TGTGCCAGCACCTCTAACAGGGTTTTTGAGCTCAGAGAGCCCCAGCATTTT.